This TCR beta chain originates from a study of blood T cell repertoires in COVID-19. Study summary: Sources were T cells, B-cell-depleted T cells, or PBMCs; the material itself was cDNA or gDNA.

Participant reports of clinical history set cohort assignment. CDR1 and CDR2 (germline): KGHSH, LQKENI. With 3 bases clipped from V and 5 bases from J, the junction kept 4 bases outside the gene matches. The CDR3 has 13 residues. Authors' data handling: Quantification of nucleated cells was approximated via reference gene primer amplification. The assay was immunoSEQ multiplex PCR, and TCRdb's table has in-frame clones only and misses some. The D gene and trimming were derived from the DNA, and the V and J assignments and clone size from that table. The table lists roughly 180,000 clones, approximately 85% of them singletons.

The receptor was isolated from a man aged 35 to 55 who had recovered from COVID-19. What was sequenced was PBMCs or T cells enriched from blood (not recorded which). The chain combines TRBV18 with TRBJ2-7; 7 bases are a match to TRBD2. The CDR3 DNA sequence: TGTGCCAGCTCACCCCCGGGAGGCGACGAGCAGTACTTC. The encoded protein is CASSPPGGDEQYF.